This T cell receptor (beta chain) was recorded in a study of a mutant IDH1 vaccine in newly diagnosed glioma. Noted time point: week 11, during vaccination. Doses comprised 300 ug of mutant IDH1 20-mer peptide each, plus topical imiquimod. Newly diagnosed WHO grade 3 or 4 IDH1-mutant, ATRX-lost astrocytomas were identified in the donors. V dropped 10 bases and J dropped 4 bases, with 12 bases sitting between them. The CDR3 is 12 amino acids. CDR1 is ENHRY and CDR2 is SYGVKD in the germline V gene. A remark on this clone: Its specificity is not known.

The data were produced by immunoSEQ multiplex PCR, yet TCRdb's version contains in-frame clones alone and is incomplete. This table has 100,000 to 150,000 clones, about 82% appearing once. The sample was PBMCs, taken from a glioma patient whose treatment included an IDH1 peptide vaccine. J is TRBJ2-3 and V is TRBV10-3, with D unclear. The TCR comes from a middle-aged man with glioma. In nucleotides, the CDR3 is TGTGCCACTTCGATCCGATCAGATACGCAGTATTTT. This translates into CATSIRSDTQYF.